This is a list of T cell receptor beta chains from one sample in a study. TCRdb fed the 5' RACE reads into MiXCR, producing one record per CDR3 protein. The sample holds about 50,000 distinct CDR3 sequences; 28% are singletons and the top ten take roughly 2%. Sequencing input: naive CD4+ T cells sorted from blood. The receptors come from a female donor with breast cancer. CDR3s include the opening cysteine and the closing phenylalanine or tryptophan. The D gene is left open where the match is weak. The size entry is marked missing in some rows and otherwise reads once, few, many or a size class.

abundance	j_gene	v_gene	d_gene	CDR3aa	CDR3nt
many	TRBJ1-1	TRBV10-1	NA	CASSPIRNTEAFF	TGCGCCAGCAGCCCGATAAGAAACACTGAAGCTTTCTTT
NA	TRBJ2-2	TRBV7-9	NA	CASSLETGELFF	TGTGCCAGCAGCTTAGAGACCGGGGAGCTGTTTTTT
NA	TRBJ2-2	TRBV20-1	NA	CSAPTQGNTGELFF	TGCAGTGCGCCTACACAGGGTAACACCGGGGAGCTGTTTTTT
NA	TRBJ1-6	TRBV9	TRBD1	CASSVNWDRASSPLHF	TGTGCCAGCAGCGTAAACTGGGACAGGGCATCTTCACCCCTCCACTTT
NA	TRBJ1-2	TRBV5-4	NA	CASSYPDGTNYGYTF	TGTGCCAGCAGCTATCCCGACGGGACTAACTATGGCTACACCTTC
NA	TRBJ2-6	TRBV20-1	NA	CSAPRLTSSGANVLTF	TGCAGTGCCCCGAGGCTCACTAGCTCTGGGGCCAACGTCCTGACTTTC
many	TRBJ2-6	TRBV7-2	NA	CASSYRTVTGANVLTF	TGTGCCAGCAGCTACAGGACAGTGACTGGGGCCAACGTCCTGACTTTC
few	TRBJ1-5	TRBV5-1	TRBD1	CASSDTGGGQPQHF	TGCGCCAGCAGCGATACAGGGGGCGGTCAGCCCCAGCATTTT
once	TRBJ2-7	TRBV5-6	NA	CASSLGQTPSYEQHF	TGTGCCAGCAGCTTGGGCCAAACACCTTCTTACGAGCAGCACTTC
many	TRBJ1-1	TRBV30	TRBD1	CAWSVRQGADEAFF	TGTGCCTGGAGTGTACGACAGGGGGCGGATGAAGCTTTCTTT
few	TRBJ2-7	TRBV12-3/TRBV12-4	NA	CASSFTYEQYF	TGTGCCAGCAGTTTCACGTACGAGCAGTACTTC
NA	TRBJ1-2	TRBV5-1	NA	CASSQSTQGYGYTF	TGCGCCAGCAGTCAATCGACGCAGGGGTATGGCTACACCTTC
NA	TRBJ2-2	TRBV29-1	TRBD2	CSASLADTGELFF	TGCAGCGCTAGCCTAGCGGACACCGGGGAGCTGTTTTTT
NA	TRBJ1-5	TRBV20-1	NA	CSARGGFMHQPQHF	TGCAGTGCTAGAGGGGGATTTATGCATCAGCCCCAGCATTTT
few	TRBJ2-5	TRBV5-1	NA	CASSLLSEETQYF	TGCGCCAGCAGCTTACTCAGTGAGGAGACCCAGTACTTC
few	TRBJ1-5	TRBV29-1	NA	CSVGGGFNQPQHF	TGCAGCGTGGGGGGAGGTTTCAATCAGCCCCAGCATTTT
few	TRBJ2-7	TRBV6-1	TRBD1	CASNRGQGARYEQYF	TGTGCCAGCAACCGGGGACAGGGGGCGCGATACGAGCAGTACTTC
few	TRBJ2-3	TRBV28	NA	CASSLGGGTDTQYF	TGTGCCAGCAGTCTCGGCGGCGGGACAGATACGCAGTATTTT
NA	TRBJ2-1	TRBV12-3/TRBV12-4	NA	CASSSRVGEQFF	TGTGCCAGCAGTTCTAGGGTAGGTGAGCAGTTCTTC
NA	TRBJ2-1	TRBV6-5	NA	CASSYDIRDEQFF	TGTGCCAGCAGTTACGACATCCGGGATGAGCAGTTCTTC
NA	TRBJ2-1	TRBV2	TRBD2	CASSEYGLAGGPF	TGTGCCAGCAGTGAATACGGGCTAGCGGGAGGGCCGTTC
NA	TRBJ2-3	TRBV12-3/TRBV12-4	NA	CASSSGLRSDTQYF	TGTGCCAGCAGTTCCGGACTCCGCTCAGATACGCAGTATTTT
NA	TRBJ2-1	TRBV7-8	TRBD2	CASSFNGRASHEQFF	TGTGCCAGCAGCTTCAACGGGAGGGCCTCCCATGAGCAGTTCTTC
NA	TRBJ2-2	TRBV20-1	TRBD2	CSARDRVLAGNTGELFF	TGCAGTGCTAGAGATAGGGTACTAGCGGGAAACACCGGGGAGCTGTTTTTT
few	TRBJ2-7	TRBV5-1	TRBD1	CASSQGVPSSYEQYF	TGCGCCAGCAGCCAGGGGGTGCCGAGCTCCTACGAGCAGTACTTC
NA	TRBJ2-3	TRBV20-1	NA	CSAIGLGGTDTQYF	TGCAGTGCTATTGGACTAGGGGGTACAGATACGCAGTATTTT
NA	TRBJ2-1	TRBV20-1	TRBD2	CSARGLGLAGVRSYNEQFF	TGCAGTGCTAGAGGCCTGGGACTAGCGGGAGTAAGGTCCTACAATGAGCAGTTCTTC
NA	TRBJ1-1	TRBV7-3	NA	CASSLFWDTEAFF	TGTGCCAGCAGCTTATTCTGGGACACTGAAGCTTTCTTT
few	TRBJ2-3	TRBV15	TRBD1	CATSREGGTVTDTQYF	TGTGCCACCAGCAGAGAAGGGGGCACTGTAACAGATACGCAGTATTTT
NA	TRBJ2-4	TRBV6-2/TRBV6-3	NA	CASSPFSGAGDIQYF	TGTGCCAGCAGTCCCTTTTCGGGGGCAGGAGACATTCAGTACTTC
NA	TRBJ2-2	TRBV5-1	NA	CASSLVSGFDHGELFF	TGCGCCAGCAGCTTGGTTAGCGGATTTGACCACGGGGAGCTGTTTTTT
NA	TRBJ2-5	TRBV12-3/TRBV12-4	TRBD2	CASSPMGGYQETQYF	TGTGCCAGCAGTCCTATGGGGGGGTACCAAGAGACCCAGTACTTC
NA	TRBJ1-1	TRBV10-1	NA	CATRQNTNTEAFF	TGCGCCACCCGACAGAATACGAACACTGAAGCTTTCTTT
NA	TRBJ2-7	TRBV20-1	TRBD2	CSALVGTSGSYDEQYF	TGCAGTGCTCTCGTCGGGACTAGCGGGAGTTACGACGAGCAGTACTTC
few	TRBJ2-3	TRBV28	TRBD2	CASGSGSGDTQYF	TGTGCCAGCGGGAGCGGGAGTGGAGATACGCAGTATTTT
few	TRBJ2-1	TRBV24-1	TRBD2	CATSDTSSGRRDEQFF	TGTGCCACCAGTGATACGTCTAGCGGGAGGAGGGATGAGCAGTTCTTC
medium-sized	TRBJ2-2	TRBV9	TRBD2	CASSPGTSGMAGELFF	TGTGCCAGCAGTCCCGGGACTAGCGGGATGGCCGGGGAGCTGTTTTTT
NA	TRBJ2-5	TRBV4-3	NA	CASSPSRLGETQYF	TGCGCCAGCAGCCCCTCTAGGCTGGGAGAGACCCAGTACTTC
NA	TRBJ2-2	TRBV1	NA	CTSSQALLRGPFSTGELFF	TGCACCAGCAGCCAGGCCCTACTAAGAGGGCCTTTTTCCACCGGGGAGCTGTTTTTT
NA	TRBJ1-6	TRBV28	TRBD1	CAIQRTGYYTPLHF	TGTGCCATCCAGCGGACAGGGTACTATACACCCCTCCACTTT
few	TRBJ1-6	TRBV4-2	NA	CASSQEVRRAISYNSPLHF	TGTGCCAGCAGCCAAGAGGTTAGGCGGGCGATCTCCTATAATTCACCCCTCCACTTT
NA	TRBJ2-5	TRBV14	NA	CASSQDLGRRETQYF	TGTGCCAGCAGCCAAGATTTGGGGAGAAGGGAGACCCAGTACTTC
NA	TRBJ2-5	TRBV7-9	TRBD2	CAAGGAGGLQETQYF	TGTGCGGCTGGAGGAGCGGGGGGCTTACAAGAGACCCAGTACTTC
many	TRBJ2-7	TRBV12-5	TRBD1	CACPDRAYEQYF	TGTGCTTGTCCGGACAGGGCCTACGAGCAGTACTTC
few	TRBJ1-2	TRBV5-4	NA	CASSLGQLYGYTF	TGTGCCAGCAGCTTGGGGCAGTTATATGGCTACACCTTC
many	TRBJ2-1	TRBV5-1	NA	CASSLGGSYNEQFF	TGCGCCAGCAGCCTCGGGGGCTCCTACAATGAGCAGTTCTTC
many	TRBJ1-4	TRBV9	NA	CASSVWGRADGKLFF	TGTGCCAGCAGCGTATGGGGCCGGGCCGATGGAAAACTGTTTTTT
NA	TRBJ2-3	TRBV7-9	NA	CASSLAQGDTQYF	TGTGCCAGCAGCTTAGCACAAGGGGATACGCAGTATTTT
once	TRBJ2-1	TRBV6-5	TRBD2	CASSYVRAGGGEQFF	TGTGCCAGCAGTTACGTCCGAGCGGGAGGCGGTGAGCAGTTCTTC
few	TRBJ1-6	TRBV6-5	NA	CASSYSIGSDSPLHF	TGTGCCAGCAGTTACTCGATAGGGAGTGATTCACCCCTCCACTTT
NA	TRBJ1-5	TRBV2	NA	CASSPLMGSNQPQHF	TGTGCCAGCAGTCCCCTGATGGGGAGCAATCAGCCCCAGCATTTT
few	TRBJ2-2	TRBV4-2	TRBD2	CASSQDSGGAGELFF	TGTGCCAGCAGCCAAGATAGCGGGGGGGCCGGGGAGCTGTTTTTT
NA	TRBJ1-2	TRBV20-1	TRBD1	CSANQDRVRGYTF	TGCAGTGCTAACCAGGACAGGGTTCGCGGCTACACCTTC
NA	TRBJ2-7	TRBV6-1	TRBD1	CASSAQDRAGYEQYF	TGTGCCAGCAGTGCCCAGGACAGGGCCGGGTACGAGCAGTACTTC
NA	TRBJ1-1	TRBV25-1	NA	CASSSPNTEAFF	TGTGCCAGCAGTAGCCCCAACACTGAAGCTTTCTTT